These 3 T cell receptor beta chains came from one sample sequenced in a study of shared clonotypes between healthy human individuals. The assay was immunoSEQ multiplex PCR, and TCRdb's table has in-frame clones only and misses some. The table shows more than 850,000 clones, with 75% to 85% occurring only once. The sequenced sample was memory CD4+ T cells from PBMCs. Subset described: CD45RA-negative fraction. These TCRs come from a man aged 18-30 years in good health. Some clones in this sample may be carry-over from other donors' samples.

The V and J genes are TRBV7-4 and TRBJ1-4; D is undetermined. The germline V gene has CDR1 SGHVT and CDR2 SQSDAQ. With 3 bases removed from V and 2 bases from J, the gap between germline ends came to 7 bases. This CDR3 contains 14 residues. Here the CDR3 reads CASSFYSTNEKLFF. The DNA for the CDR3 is TGTGCCAGCAGCTTTTACAGTACTAATGAAAAACTGTTTTTT.

The CDR3 nucleotides read TGTGCCAGCAGCTTAGCTGGGGGGTCAAAAACTCCCCAGCATTTT. This encodes CASSLAGGSKTPQHF. The chain joins TRBV7-2 to TRBJ1-5; D is perhaps TRBD1 (5 bases). The V end lost 0 bases, the J end lost 10 bases, and 16 bases lay between the germline ends. Looked up from germline, CDR1 is SGHTA and CDR2 is FQGNSA. The CDR3 runs 15 residues.

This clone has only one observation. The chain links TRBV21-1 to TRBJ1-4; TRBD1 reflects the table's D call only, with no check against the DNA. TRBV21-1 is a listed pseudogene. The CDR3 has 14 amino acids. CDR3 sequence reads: CASSPQGLGEKLFF. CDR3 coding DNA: TGTGCCAGCAGCCCCCAGGGTCTGGGGGAAAAACTGTTTTTT.